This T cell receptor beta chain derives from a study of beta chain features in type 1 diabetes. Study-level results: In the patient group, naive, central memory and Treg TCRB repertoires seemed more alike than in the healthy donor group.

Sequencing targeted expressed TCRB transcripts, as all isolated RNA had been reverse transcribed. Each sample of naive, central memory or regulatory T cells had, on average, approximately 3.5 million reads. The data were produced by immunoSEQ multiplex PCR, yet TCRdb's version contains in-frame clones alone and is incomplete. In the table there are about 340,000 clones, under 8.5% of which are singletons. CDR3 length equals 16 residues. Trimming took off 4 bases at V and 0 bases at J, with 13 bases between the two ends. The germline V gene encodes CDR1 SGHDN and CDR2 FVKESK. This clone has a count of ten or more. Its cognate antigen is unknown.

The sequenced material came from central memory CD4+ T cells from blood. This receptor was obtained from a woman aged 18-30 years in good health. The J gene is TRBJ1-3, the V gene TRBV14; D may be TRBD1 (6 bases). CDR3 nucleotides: TGTGCCAGCAGCCTCTGGACAGCCGGCTCTGGAAACACCATATATTTT. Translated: CASSLWTAGSGNTIYF.